This TCR beta chain was observed in a study of blood T cell repertoires in COVID-19. About the research overall: Some COVID-19 samples were acute and others convalescent; all came from the United States, Italy and Spain. T cells, B-cell-depleted T cells, or PBMCs provided the cDNA or gDNA that served as material.

Deletions cut 3 bases from V and 3 bases from J, with 9 bases between. There are 13 residues in the CDR3. In the source study's methods: Researchers report that nucleated cell counts were estimated from reference gene primer amplification. Generated by immunoSEQ multiplex PCR, the TCRdb table keeps only in-frame clones and is missing some. V and J calls and clone size come straight from that table; D and trimming were deduced from the DNA. Here the sample spans roughly 80,000 clones, 88% being singletons. The chain links TRBV12-3 or TRBV12-4 to TRBJ2-7; D is ambiguous. This sequence was found in a human donor in a cohort sampled during active COVID-19. Sequencing was performed on peripheral blood. The CDR3 spells CASSFSPSYEQYF. CDR3 DNA sequence: TGTGCCAGCAGTTTTTCCCCTAGCTACGAGCAGTACTTC.